The TCR beta chain under discussion was sequenced for a study of a mutant IDH1 vaccine in newly diagnosed glioma. For the study at large: There were eight vaccinations for patients, given in weeks 1, 3, 5, 7, 11, 15, 19 and 23. Either 4-6 weeks after radiotherapy alone or alongside temozolomide, vaccination was begun.

Time point in this sample: week 11, during vaccination. The investigators gave 300 ug of mutant IDH1 20-mer peptide in each vaccine dose, together with topical imiquimod. For this clone: No antigen is known for it.

Clones were read by immunoSEQ multiplex PCR, and TCRdb kept only the in-frame ones, dropping some. The sample comprises around 60,000 clones, approximately 90% of which are singletons, and approximately 1.9% rests with the top ten. V lost 0 bases and J lost 1, with 14 bases in between. The CDR3 is 18 residues long. Germline V CDR1 and CDR2: SGHTS, YDEGEE. Sequences were derived from PBMCs, sampled from a glioma patient whose treatment included an IDH1 peptide vaccine. This clonotype was obtained from a man in his forties or fifties with glioma. The chain combines TRBV5-8 with TRBJ2-6; tentatively, D is TRBD1 (6 bases). The CDR3, as DNA: TGTGCCAGCAGCTTGGTCATAGGGGGAACTTCTGGGGCCAACGTCCTGACTTTC. Translation gives CASSLVIGGTSGANVLTF.